The 21 T cell receptor beta chains below all came from one sample that was sequenced in a study of shared clonotypes between healthy human individuals. TCRdb keeps only in-frame clones here, not all; method: immunoSEQ multiplex PCR. The sample yields about 1.1 million clones, approximately 78% seen once. Sequencing was done on a sample of memory CD4+ T cells from PBMCs. Documented subset: CD45RA-negative fraction. All receptors derive from a man aged 18 to 29 in good health. Some clones in this sample may be carry-over from other donors' samples.

The chain carries TRBV28 and TRBJ1-1; D is perhaps TRBD1 (6 bases). CDR1 is MDHEN and CDR2 is SYDVKM in the germline V gene. The length of the CDR3 is 14 residues. V dropped 5 bases and J dropped 4 bases, with 14 bases sitting between them. The CDR3 nucleotides read TGTGCCAGCAGTAGGGGGGCGGGGCGCACTGAAGCTTTCTTT. Translation: CASSRGAGRTEAFF. The whole variable domain, filled in from reference TRBV28 and TRBJ1-1, reads DVKVTQSSRYLVKRTGEKVFLECVQDMDHENMFWYRQDPGLGLRLIYFSYDVKMKEKGDIPEGYSVSREKKERFSLILESASTNQTSMYLCASSRGAGRTEAFFGQGTRLTVV.

The chain employs TRBV20-1 and TRBJ1-1; D gene ambiguous. The CDR3 length is 11 residues. V was shortened by 1 base and J by 7 bases, with 7 bases between the two germline ends. Germline V lookup: CDR1 DFQATT, CDR2 SNEGSKA (reference sequence). The CDR3 region has the DNA TGCAGTGCTAGAGTCGTGGGTGAAGCTTTCTTT. Its translation: CSARVVGEAFF.

The genes are TRBV5-4 and TRBJ1-2, with 9 bases fitting TRBD1. Germline trimming cut 3 bases from V and 4 bases from J; bases unmatched to any gene: 7. Germline assignment: CDR1 SGHNT and CDR2 YYREEE (reference sequence). This CDR3 has 15 amino acids. The CDR3 DNA sequence: TGTGCCAGCAGCTCACAGGGGGCGCAAATCTATGGCTACACCTTC. Its protein product is CASSSQGAQIYGYTF.

This clone turned up a few times. J is TRBJ2-5 and V is TRBV28, with 9 nucleotides matching TRBD2. The CDR3 extends over 18 amino acids. From germline, CDR1 is MDHEN and CDR2 SYDVKM. The V segment lost 4 bases and the J segment 4 bases; nucleotides outside the gene matches: 16. The CDR3 nucleotides are TGTGCCAGCAGTTCAACCCTCGGACGGCGGGAGGGGGTAGAGACCCAGTACTTC. Protein: CASSSTLGRREGVETQYF.

This chain links TRBV28 with TRBJ1-5, with TRBD1 matching over 7 bases. This CDR3 has 16 amino acids. The V segment lost 2 bases and the J segment 2 bases; nucleotides outside the gene matches: 6. In germline, CDR1 is MDHEN, CDR2 SYDVKM. CDR3 coding DNA: TGTGCCAGCAGTTTAGAACAGGGGACCCGCAATCAGCCCCAGCATTTT. Translation gives CASSLEQGTRNQPQHF.

This clone was seen only a few times. This chain uses TRBV6-6 with TRBJ1-1, with 7 nucleotides matching TRBD1. The J segment lost 1 base and the V segment lost 2 bases, leaving 4 bases of the junction unmatched. CDR3 length equals 15 residues. Germline V gene data show CDR1 as MNHNY and CDR2 as SVGAGI (reference sequence). CDR3 bases: TGTGCCAGCAGTTACCCGGGACAGCAGAACACTGAAGCTTTCTTT. Amino acid sequence: CASSYPGQQNTEAFF.

The chain couples TRBV7-3 to TRBJ2-2; D gene ambiguous. Trimming took off 3 bases at V and 7 bases at J, with 3 bases between the two ends. The CDR3 totals 11 residues. The germline V gene encodes CDR1 SGHTA and CDR2 FQGTGA. The CDR3 is CASSFNGELFF. Written as DNA, the CDR3 is TGTGCCAGCAGCTTCAACGGGGAGCTGTTTTTT.

This clone was seen a single time. The rearrangement uses TRBV6-6 and TRBJ2-1, with a possible D match to TRBD2 (5 bases). CDR3 length: 13 residues. The germline gives CDR1 MNHNY, CDR2 SVGAGI (reference sequence). V was trimmed by 9 bases and J by 0 bases, leaving 9 bases between them. The CDR3 loop reads CASRGISYNEQFF. CDR3 sequence (DNA): TGTGCCAGTCGAGGGATCTCCTACAATGAGCAGTTCTTC.

In its sample, this clone was seen once. The same CDR3 also results from other DNA sequences found in this sample. The chain employs TRBV2 and TRBJ2-7; D call uncertain. The CDR3 covers 11 residues. Germline V gene data show CDR1 as SNHLY and CDR2 as FYNNEI. With 6 bases removed from V and 2 bases from J, the gap between germline ends came to 5 bases. This chain's CDR3 is CASSLAYEQYF. The CDR3 nucleotides are TGTGCCAGCAGCCTCGCCTACGAGCAGTACTTC.

This clone was picked up many times. V is TRBV19 and J is TRBJ1-2, with 10 bases fitting TRBD1. V dropped 6 bases and J dropped 3; count of bases not matched to a gene: 7. CDR3 length: 15 amino acids. Per the germline V gene, CDR1 is LNHDA and CDR2 is SQIVND (reference sequence). The CDR3 sequence is CASSLAGTGDYGYTF. CDR3 DNA sequence: TGTGCCAGTAGCCTAGCCGGGACAGGGGACTATGGCTACACCTTC.

This chain uses TRBV20-1 with TRBJ1-2; no reliable D call. V lost 1 base, J lost 14 bases, and 14 bases lay in between. This CDR3 spans 11 amino acids. CDR1 is DFQATT, CDR2 SNEGSKA, per germline (reference sequence). CDR3 in DNA: TGCAGTGCTAGAGGAGGGTCTCTTAGTACCTTC. This encodes CSARGGSLSTF.

The chain joins TRBV9 to TRBJ2-2; TRBD2 might be the D (6 bases). Trimming pared 0 bases from V and 5 bases from J, leaving 17 bases between. Germline CDR1 and CDR2: SGDLS and YYNGEE. This CDR3 is 17 amino acids long. CDR3 in DNA: TGTGCCAGCAGCGTAGCCACTAGTAGCGGAGGGACCGGGGAGCTGTTTTTT. Its protein is CASSVATSSGGTGELFF.

This clone was detected only a few times. Just one base apart from a much larger clone, this may be a read error. Within the sample, other DNA sequences also encode this same CDR3. The chain couples TRBV7-3 to TRBJ1-5; D unclear. This CDR3 is 13 amino acids long. V lost 5 bases, J lost 0 bases, and 5 bases lay in between. In germline, CDR1 is SGHTA, CDR2 FQGTGA. The CDR3 is CASSLNSNQPQHF. CDR3 in DNA: TGTGCCAGCAGCCTAAATAGCAATCAGCCCCAGCATTTT.

J is TRBJ1-2 and V is TRBV6-5; TRBD1 might be the D (6 bases). The CDR3 is 14 amino acids. Trimming left V 8 bases short and J 6 bases short, with 19 bases between. Germline V gene data show CDR1 as MNHEY and CDR2 as SVGAGI. The CDR3 DNA reads as TGTGCCAGCGGTGGGGGCACCTACGGGGATGGCTACACCTTC. Its protein product is CASGGGTYGDGYTF.

The J gene is TRBJ2-7, the V gene TRBV5-1; D unresolved. This CDR3 spans 10 amino acids. Germline CDR1 is SGHRS and CDR2 is YFSETQ. The ends were cut back, 1 base at V and 5 bases at J, with 1 base in the middle. This CDR3 is CASSLNEQYF. In nucleotides, the CDR3 is TGCGCCAGCAGCTTGAACGAGCAGTACTTC.

This chain's CDR3 is CASSSGTSGGAYEQYF. In DNA form, the CDR3 reads TGCGCCAGCAGCTCCGGGACTAGCGGGGGAGCCTACGAGCAGTACTTC. This chain uses TRBV5-1 with TRBJ2-7; 14 bases agree with TRBD2. The CDR3 covers 16 residues. With V trimmed by 3 bases and J by 2 bases, 4 bases remained unmatched. Germline CDR1 is SGHRS and CDR2 is YFSETQ. Drawing the rest from reference TRBV5-1 and TRBJ2-7, the complete variable domain is KAGVTQTPRYLIKTRGQQVTLSCSPISGHRSVSWYQQTPGQGLQFLFEYFSETQRNKGNFPGRFSGRQFSNSRSEMNVSTLELGDSALYLCASSSGTSGGAYEQYFGPGTRLTVT.

This clone was observed a handful of times. For the CDR3, the DNA is TGCGCCAGCAGCTTGGCCTCAGGGGCTGAAGAGACCCAGTACTTC. Translation gives CASSLASGAEETQYF. The V and J genes are TRBV5-1 and TRBJ2-5; D may be TRBD1 (6 bases). Trimming took off 0 bases at V and 3 bases at J, with 12 bases between the two ends. Germline V lookup: CDR1 SGHRS, CDR2 YFSETQ. This CDR3 is built from 15 residues.

The chain couples TRBV9 to TRBJ1-2; unclear D gene. V gave up 1 base and J gave up 4 bases, with 11 bases separating them. Per the germline V gene, CDR1 is SGDLS and CDR2 is YYNGEE. This CDR3 is built from 14 residues. The CDR3 DNA is TGTGCCAGCAGCGTACTCTCTGAGGGCTATGGCTACACCTTC. This encodes CASSVLSEGYGYTF.

The table lists this clone with a count of one. Additional DNA sequences in this sample encode the identical CDR3. The CDR3, as DNA: TGTGCCTGGAGTTCCGGATACGAGCAGTACTTC. This sequence encodes CAWSSGYEQYF. The chain combines TRBV30 with TRBJ2-7; D uncertain. Germline values: CDR1 GTSNPN, CDR2 SVGIG (reference sequence). The CDR3 is 11 residues long. The V end lost 2 bases, the J end lost 4 bases, and 6 bases lay between the germline ends.

The genes are TRBV27 and TRBJ1-5, with a weak D call TRBD1 (6 bases). Germline V CDR1 and CDR2: MNHEY, SMNVEV (reference sequence). The CDR3 has 15 amino acids. V gave up 4 bases and J gave up 6 bases, with 16 bases separating them. The CDR3: CASSSWGAPGQPQHF. Written as DNA, the CDR3 is TGTGCCAGCAGTTCTTGGGGGGCGCCCGGTCAGCCCCAGCATTTT.

This clone has ten or more counts. The genes are TRBV7-6 and TRBJ2-7, with 8 bases fitting TRBD2. The trim removed 5 bases at V and 4 bases at J, leaving 10 bases unmatched. The CDR3 is 15 amino acids. Germline CDR1 reads SGHVS; CDR2 reads FNYEAQ. Here the CDR3 DNA reads TGTGCCAGCAGCACCTTGAAAGCGGGGGCATACGAGCAGTACTTC. Its translation is CASSTLKAGAYEQYF.